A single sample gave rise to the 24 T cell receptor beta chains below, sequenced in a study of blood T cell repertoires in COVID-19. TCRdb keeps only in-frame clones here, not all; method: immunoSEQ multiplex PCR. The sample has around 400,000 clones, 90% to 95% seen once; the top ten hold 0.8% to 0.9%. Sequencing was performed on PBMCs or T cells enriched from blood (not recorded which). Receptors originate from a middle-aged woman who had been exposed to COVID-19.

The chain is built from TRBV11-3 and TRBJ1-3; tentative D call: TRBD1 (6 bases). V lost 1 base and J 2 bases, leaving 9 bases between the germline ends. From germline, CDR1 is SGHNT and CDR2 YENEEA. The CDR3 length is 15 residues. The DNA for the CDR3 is TGTGCCAGCAGCTTAGGGACAGATCCTGGAAACACCATATATTTT. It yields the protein CASSLGTDPGNTIYF.

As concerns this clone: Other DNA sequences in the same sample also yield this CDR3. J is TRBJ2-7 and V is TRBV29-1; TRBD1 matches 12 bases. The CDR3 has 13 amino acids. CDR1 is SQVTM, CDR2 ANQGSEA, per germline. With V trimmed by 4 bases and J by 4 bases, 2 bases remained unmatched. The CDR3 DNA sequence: TGCAGCGTTGTGGGACAGGGGGCTTACGAGCAGTACTTC. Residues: CSVVGQGAYEQYF.

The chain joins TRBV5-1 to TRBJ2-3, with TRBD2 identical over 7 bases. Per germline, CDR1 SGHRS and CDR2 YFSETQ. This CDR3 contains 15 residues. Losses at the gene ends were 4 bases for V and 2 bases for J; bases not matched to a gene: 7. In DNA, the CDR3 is TGCGCCAGCAGCACAACTAGCGCGGACACAGATACGCAGTATTTT. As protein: CASSTTSADTDTQYF.

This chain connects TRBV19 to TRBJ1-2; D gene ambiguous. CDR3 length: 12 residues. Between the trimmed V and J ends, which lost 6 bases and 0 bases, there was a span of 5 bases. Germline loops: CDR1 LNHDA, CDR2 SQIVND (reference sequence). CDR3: CASSRANYGYTF. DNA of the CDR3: TGTGCCAGTAGCCGAGCTAACTATGGCTACACCTTC.

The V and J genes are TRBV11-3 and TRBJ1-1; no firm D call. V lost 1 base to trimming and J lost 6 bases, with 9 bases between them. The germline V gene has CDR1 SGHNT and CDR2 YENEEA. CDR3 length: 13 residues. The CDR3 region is CASSLAGSSEAFF. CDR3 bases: TGTGCCAGCAGCTTAGCGGGGAGTTCTGAAGCTTTCTTT.

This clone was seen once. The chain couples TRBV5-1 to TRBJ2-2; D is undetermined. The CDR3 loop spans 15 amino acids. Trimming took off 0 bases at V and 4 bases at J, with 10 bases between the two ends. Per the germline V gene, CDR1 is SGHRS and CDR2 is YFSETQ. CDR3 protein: CASSLVEQTTGELFF. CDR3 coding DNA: TGCGCCAGCAGCTTGGTTGAACAGACCACCGGGGAGCTGTTTTTT.

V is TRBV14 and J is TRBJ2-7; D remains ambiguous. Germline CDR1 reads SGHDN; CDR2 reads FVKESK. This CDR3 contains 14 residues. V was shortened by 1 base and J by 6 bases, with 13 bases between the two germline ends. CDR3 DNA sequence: TGTGCCAGCAGCCAAGTCCAATCTTACGGCGAGCAGTACTTC. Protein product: CASSQVQSYGEQYF.

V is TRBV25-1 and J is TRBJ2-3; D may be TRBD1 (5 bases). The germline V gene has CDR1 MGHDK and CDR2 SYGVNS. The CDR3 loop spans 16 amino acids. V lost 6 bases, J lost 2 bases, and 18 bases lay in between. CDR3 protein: CASSGQGDPDTDTQYF. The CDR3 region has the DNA TGTGCCAGCAGCGGCCAGGGCGACCCCGACACAGATACGCAGTATTTT.

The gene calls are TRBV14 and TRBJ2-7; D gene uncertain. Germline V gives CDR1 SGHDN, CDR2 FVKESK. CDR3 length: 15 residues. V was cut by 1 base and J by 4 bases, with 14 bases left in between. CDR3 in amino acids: CASSQGPKERYEQYF. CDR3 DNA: TGTGCCAGCAGCCAAGGTCCTAAGGAGAGGTACGAGCAGTACTTC.

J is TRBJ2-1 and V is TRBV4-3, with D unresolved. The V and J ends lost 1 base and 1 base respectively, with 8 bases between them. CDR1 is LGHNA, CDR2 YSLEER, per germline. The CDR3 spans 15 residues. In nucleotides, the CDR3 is TGCGCCAGCAGCCAAGGAATAGAGTCCTACAATGAGCAGTTCTTC. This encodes CASSQGIESYNEQFF.

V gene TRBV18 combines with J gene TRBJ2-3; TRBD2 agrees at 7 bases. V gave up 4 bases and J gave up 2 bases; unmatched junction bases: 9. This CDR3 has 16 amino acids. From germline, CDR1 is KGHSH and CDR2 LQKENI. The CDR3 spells CASSRGGRAPTDTQYF. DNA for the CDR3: TGTGCCAGCTCACGAGGAGGGAGGGCCCCCACAGATACGCAGTATTTT.

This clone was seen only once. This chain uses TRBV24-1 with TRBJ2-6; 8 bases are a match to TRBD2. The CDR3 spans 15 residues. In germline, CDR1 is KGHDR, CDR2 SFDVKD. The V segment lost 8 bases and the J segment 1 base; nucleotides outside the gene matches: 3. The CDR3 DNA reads TGTGCCACCACCCCGGGGGGGTCTGGGGCCAACGTCCTGACTTTC. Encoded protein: CATTPGGSGANVLTF.

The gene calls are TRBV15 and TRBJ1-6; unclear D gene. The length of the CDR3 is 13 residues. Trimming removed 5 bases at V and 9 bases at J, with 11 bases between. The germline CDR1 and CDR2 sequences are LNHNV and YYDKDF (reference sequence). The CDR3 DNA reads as TGTGCCACCAGCGAGGTATCGAGTTCACCCCTCCACTTT. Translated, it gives CATSEVSSSPLHF.

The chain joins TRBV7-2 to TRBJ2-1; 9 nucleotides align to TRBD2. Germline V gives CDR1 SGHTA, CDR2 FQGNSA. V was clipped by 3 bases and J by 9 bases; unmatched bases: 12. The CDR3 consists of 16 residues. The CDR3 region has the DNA TGTGCCAGCAGCTTCCAAGGGCTAGCGGGAAAAGCTGAGCAGTTCTTC. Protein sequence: CASSFQGLAGKAEQFF.

Here the CDR3 reads CASSFTGDPTGELFF. CDR3 bases: TGTGCCAGCAGCTTCACAGGGGACCCCACCGGGGAGCTGTTTTTT. J is TRBJ2-2 and V is TRBV7-9, with 7 bases fitting TRBD1. This CDR3 contains 15 residues. The V segment lost 3 bases and the J segment 4 bases; nucleotides outside the gene matches: 5. CDR1 and CDR2 from the germline V gene are SEHNR and FQNEAQ (reference sequence).

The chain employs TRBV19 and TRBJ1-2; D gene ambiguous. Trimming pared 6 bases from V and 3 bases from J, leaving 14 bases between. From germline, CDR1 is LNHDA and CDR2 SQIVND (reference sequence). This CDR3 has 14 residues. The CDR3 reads CASSRNSGYYGYTF. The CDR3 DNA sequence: TGTGCCAGTAGCCGCAACTCGGGGTACTATGGCTACACCTTC.

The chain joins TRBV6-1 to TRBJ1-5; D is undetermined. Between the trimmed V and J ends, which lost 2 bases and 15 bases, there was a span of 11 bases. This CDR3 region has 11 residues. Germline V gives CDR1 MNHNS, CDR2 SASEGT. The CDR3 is CASSEFSPRHF. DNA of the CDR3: TGTGCCAGCAGTGAATTTTCCCCCAGGCATTTT.

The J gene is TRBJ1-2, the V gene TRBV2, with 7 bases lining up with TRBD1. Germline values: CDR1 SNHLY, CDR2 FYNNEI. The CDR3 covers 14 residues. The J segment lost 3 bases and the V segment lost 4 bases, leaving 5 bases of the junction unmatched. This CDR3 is CASSVGQPYYGYTF. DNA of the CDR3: TGTGCCAGCAGTGTGGGACAGCCCTACTATGGCTACACCTTC.

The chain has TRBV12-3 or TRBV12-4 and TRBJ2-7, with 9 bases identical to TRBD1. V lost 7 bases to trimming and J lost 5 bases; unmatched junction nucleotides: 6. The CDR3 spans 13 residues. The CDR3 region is CASKGQGPHEQYF. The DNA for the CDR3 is TGTGCCAGCAAGGGACAGGGTCCCCACGAGCAGTACTTC.

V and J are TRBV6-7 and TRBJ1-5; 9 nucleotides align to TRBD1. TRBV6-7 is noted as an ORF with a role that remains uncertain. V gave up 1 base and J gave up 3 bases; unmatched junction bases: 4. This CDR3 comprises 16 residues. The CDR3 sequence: CASSYWGTGHNQPQHF. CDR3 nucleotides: TGTGCCAGCAGTTACTGGGGGACAGGGCACAATCAGCCCCAGCATTTT.

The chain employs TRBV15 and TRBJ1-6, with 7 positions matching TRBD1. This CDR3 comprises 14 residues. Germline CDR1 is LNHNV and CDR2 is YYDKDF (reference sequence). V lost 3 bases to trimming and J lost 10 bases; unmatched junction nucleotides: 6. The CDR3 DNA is TGTGCCACCAGCAGGGATGACAGGGAATCACCCCTCCACTTT. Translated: CATSRDDRESPLHF.

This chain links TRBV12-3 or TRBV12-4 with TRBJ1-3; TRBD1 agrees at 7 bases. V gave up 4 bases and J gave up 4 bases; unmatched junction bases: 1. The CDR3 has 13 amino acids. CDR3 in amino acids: CASSSGQGNTIYF. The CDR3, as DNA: TGTGCCAGCAGTTCGGGACAGGGAAACACCATATATTTT.

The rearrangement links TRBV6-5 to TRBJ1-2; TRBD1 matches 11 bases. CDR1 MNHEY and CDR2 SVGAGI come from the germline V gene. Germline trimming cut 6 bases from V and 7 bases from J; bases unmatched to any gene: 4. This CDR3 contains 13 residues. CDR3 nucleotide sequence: TGTGCCAGCAGCCGAGGGACAGGGGGTGGCTACACCTTC. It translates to CASSRGTGGGYTF.

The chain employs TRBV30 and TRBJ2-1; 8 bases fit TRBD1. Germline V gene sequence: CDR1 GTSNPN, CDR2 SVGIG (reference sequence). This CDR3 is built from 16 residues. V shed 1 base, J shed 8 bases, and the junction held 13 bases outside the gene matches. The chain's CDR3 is CAWSASETGVKYEQFF. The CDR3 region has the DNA TGTGCCTGGAGTGCCTCGGAGACAGGGGTTAAGTATGAGCAGTTCTTC.